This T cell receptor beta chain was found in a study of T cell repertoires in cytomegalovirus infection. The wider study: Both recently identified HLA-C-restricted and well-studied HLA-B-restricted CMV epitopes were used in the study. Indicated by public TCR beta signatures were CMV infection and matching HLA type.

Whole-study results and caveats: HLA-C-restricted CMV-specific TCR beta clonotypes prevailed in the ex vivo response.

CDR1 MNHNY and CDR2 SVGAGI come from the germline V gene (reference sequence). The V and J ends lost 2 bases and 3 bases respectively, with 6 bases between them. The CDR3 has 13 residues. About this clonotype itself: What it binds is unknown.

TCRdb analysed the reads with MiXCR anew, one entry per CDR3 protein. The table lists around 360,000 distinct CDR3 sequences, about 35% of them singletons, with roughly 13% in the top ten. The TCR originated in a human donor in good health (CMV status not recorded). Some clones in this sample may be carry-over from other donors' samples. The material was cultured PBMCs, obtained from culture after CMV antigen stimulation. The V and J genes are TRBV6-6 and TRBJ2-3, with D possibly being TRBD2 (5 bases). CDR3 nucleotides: TGTGCCAGCAGTTACCCGGGGACAGATACGCAGTATTTT. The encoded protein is CASSYPGTDTQYF.